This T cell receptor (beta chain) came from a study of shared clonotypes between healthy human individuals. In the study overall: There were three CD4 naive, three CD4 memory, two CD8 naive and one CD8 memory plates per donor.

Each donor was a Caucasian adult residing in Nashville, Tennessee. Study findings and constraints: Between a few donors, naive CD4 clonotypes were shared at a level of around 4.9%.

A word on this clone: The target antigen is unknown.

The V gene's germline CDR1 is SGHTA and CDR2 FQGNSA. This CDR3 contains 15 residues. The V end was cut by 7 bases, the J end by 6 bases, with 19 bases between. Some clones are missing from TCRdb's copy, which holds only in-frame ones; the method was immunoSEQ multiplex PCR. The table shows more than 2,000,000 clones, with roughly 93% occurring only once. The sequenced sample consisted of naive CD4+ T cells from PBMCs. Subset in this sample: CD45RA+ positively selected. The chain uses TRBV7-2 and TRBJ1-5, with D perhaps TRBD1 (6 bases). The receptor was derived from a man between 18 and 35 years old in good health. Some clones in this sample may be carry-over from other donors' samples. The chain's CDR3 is CASTSPFGTLQPQHF. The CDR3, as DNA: TGTGCCAGCACCTCCCCCTTCGGGACACTTCAGCCCCAGCATTTT.